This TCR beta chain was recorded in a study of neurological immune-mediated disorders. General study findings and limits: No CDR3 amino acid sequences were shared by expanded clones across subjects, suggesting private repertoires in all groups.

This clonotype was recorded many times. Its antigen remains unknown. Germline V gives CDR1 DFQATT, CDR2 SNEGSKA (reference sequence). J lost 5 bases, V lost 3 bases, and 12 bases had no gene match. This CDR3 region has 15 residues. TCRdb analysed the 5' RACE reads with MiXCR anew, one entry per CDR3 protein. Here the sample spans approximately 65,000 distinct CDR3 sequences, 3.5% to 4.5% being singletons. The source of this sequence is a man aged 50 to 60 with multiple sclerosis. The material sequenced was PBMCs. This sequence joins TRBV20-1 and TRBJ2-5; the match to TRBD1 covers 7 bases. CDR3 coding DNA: TGCAGTGCTAGGAAAAACAGGGGACAAGGGGAGACCCAGTACTTC. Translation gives CSARKNRGQGETQYF.